These 12 T cell receptor beta chains came from one sample sequenced in a study of T cells in Graves' hyperthyroidism and ophthalmopathy. The source material, RNA transcripts, was used to amplify TCR beta CDR3 regions. The study used the HTBI primer set for a first-round RT-PCR of the TCR CDR3. TCRdb used MiXCR to reprocess the multiplex PCR reads, holding one entry per CDR3 protein. Among roughly 250,000 distinct CDR3 sequences listed, roughly 15% were seen once. Sequencing input: blood. The receptors shown here come from a woman aged 18-29 years with Graves' ophthalmopathy.

This clonotype appeared many times. V and J are TRBV12-3 or TRBV12-4 and TRBJ2-5; possible D gene TRBD1, 5 bases. The CDR3 totals 12 residues. V was shortened by 4 bases and J by 5 bases, with 8 bases between the two germline ends. For the CDR3, the DNA is TGTGCCAGCAGTTACCCAGGGGAGACCCAGTACTTC. Translation: CASSYPGETQYF.

This clonotype was detected only a few times. The rearrangement links TRBV28 to TRBJ1-2, with 9 bases fitting TRBD1. Losses at the gene ends were 4 bases for V and 3 bases for J; bases not matched to a gene: 9. CDR1 MDHEN and CDR2 SYDVKM come from the germline V gene. This CDR3 has 16 residues. The CDR3 spells CASSSLGTGYDYGYTF. The CDR3 nucleotides read TGTGCCAGCAGTTCTCTCGGGACAGGGTATGACTATGGCTACACCTTC.

The rearrangement joins TRBV9 to TRBJ1-1; D is perhaps TRBD1 (5 bases). V lost 3 bases to trimming and J lost 1 base, with 13 bases between them. Germline V gene lookup returns CDR1 SGDLS and CDR2 YYNGEE. The CDR3 spans 15 residues. CDR3 DNA: TGTGCCAGCAGCGGAGGGGTCGGTAAGAACACTGAAGCTTTCTTT. This encodes CASSGGVGKNTEAFF.

This clonotype was counted only a few times. V is TRBV4-2 and J is TRBJ2-1; 8 positions match TRBD2. Germline V lookup: CDR1 LGHNA, CDR2 YNFKEQ. V was pared by 0 bases and J by 5 bases, with 21 bases of the junction left unmatched. The CDR3 sequence is 21 residues long. In DNA, the CDR3 is TGTGCCAGCAGCCAAGAGATCGCTAGCGGGCACTATCCGGGTAGGAACAATGAGCAGTTCTTC. Amino acids: CASSQEIASGHYPGRNNEQFF.

This clonotype has at least ten counts. The chain has TRBV3-1 and TRBJ1-1; D might be TRBD1 (5 bases). The CDR3 sequence is 13 residues long. The V end lost 8 bases, the J end lost 1 base, and 11 bases lay between the germline ends. Germline assignment: CDR1 LGHDT and CDR2 YNNKEL (reference sequence). The CDR3 sequence: CASLGTGNTEAFF. As DNA, the CDR3 is TGTGCCAGCCTGGGCACAGGGAACACTGAAGCTTTCTTT.

This clonotype was counted many times. The DNA of the CDR3 is TGTGCCAGCAGCTTATCCCGGACAGGGGACCCTGAAGCTTTCTTT. Protein sequence: CASSLSRTGDPEAFF. The chain employs TRBV7-8 and TRBJ1-1; TRBD1 aligns across 9 bases. The CDR3 length is 15 residues. From germline, CDR1 is SGHVS and CDR2 FQNEAQ. V was clipped by 2 bases and J by 6 bases; unmatched bases: 7.

This clonotype has at least ten counts. The CDR3 sequence is CASRLPKGNTEAFF. The CDR3 coding sequence is TGTGCCAGCAGGCTACCGAAGGGAAACACTGAAGCTTTCTTT. The genes are TRBV28 and TRBJ1-1; D remains ambiguous. Per germline, CDR1 MDHEN and CDR2 SYDVKM. The ends were cut back, 6 bases at V and 2 bases at J, with 13 bases in the middle. The CDR3 is made up of 14 amino acids.

This clonotype was counted many times. J is TRBJ2-3 and V is TRBV28; no reliable D call. Germline CDR1 is MDHEN and CDR2 is SYDVKM. The CDR3 spans 14 residues. Trimming pared 1 base from V and 6 bases from J, leaving 11 bases between. Written as DNA, the CDR3 is TGTGCCAGCAGTTTATCTATAACTACGGATACGCAGTATTTT. It translates to CASSLSITTDTQYF.

This clonotype has at least ten counts. This chain joins TRBV20-1 and TRBJ2-5; TRBD1 agrees at 8 bases. Losses at the gene ends were 3 bases for V and 3 bases for J; bases not matched to a gene: 12. Germline CDR1 and CDR2: DFQATT and SNEGSKA (reference sequence). CDR3 length: 16 residues. The CDR3 coding sequence is TGCAGTGCTAGGGATCCCGCTCGGACAGGGAAAGAGACCCAGTACTTC. Amino acid sequence: CSARDPARTGKETQYF.

This clonotype was counted many times. The gene calls are TRBV19 and TRBJ1-1; D uncertain. CDR1 is LNHDA, CDR2 SQIVND, per germline (reference sequence). V was shortened by 4 bases and J by 3 bases, with 12 bases between the two germline ends. CDR3 length: 14 residues. The CDR3 sequence: CASSTLGRDTEAFF. The CDR3 DNA is TGTGCCAGTAGTACTCTCGGGAGGGACACTGAAGCTTTCTTT.

This clonotype was counted ten times or more. This chain connects TRBV6-1 to TRBJ2-3; perhaps D is TRBD1 or TRBD2 (5 bases each). The V end lost 5 bases, the J end lost 0 bases, and 12 bases lay between the germline ends. This CDR3 has 15 amino acids. CDR1 is MNHNS and CDR2 is SASEGT in the germline V gene. The CDR3 loop reads CASSYGATSTDTQYF. The CDR3 DNA reads TGTGCCAGCAGTTACGGGGCAACTAGCACAGATACGCAGTATTTT.

This clonotype has a count of ten or more. This chain joins TRBV7-2 and TRBJ2-5, with TRBD2 matching 9 bases. Trimming took 5 bases from V and 9 from J; bases not matched to a gene: 13. Germline-derived CDR1 and CDR2 are SGHTA and FQGNSA. This CDR3 comprises 15 residues. The CDR3 nucleotides read TGTGCCAGCAGCCTGACTAGCGGCCGTAATTCTGCCCAGTACTTC. This sequence encodes CASSLTSGRNSAQYF.